This TCR beta chain originates from a study of shared clonotypes between healthy human individuals. Background on the study: Donors had three CD4 naive, three CD4 memory, two CD8 naive and one CD8 memory plate apiece.

Naive CD8 populations comprised CD45RO-negative cells positively selected for CCR7, excluding terminally differentiated effector memory CD45RA+ cells. Here immunoSEQ multiplex PCR was the method, and the copy in TCRdb shows in-frame clones only, minus some. Of about 2 million clones in the sample, just under 95% were seen once. The V segment lost 5 bases and the J segment 1 base; nucleotides outside the gene matches: 9. CDR3 length equals 17 residues. In germline, CDR1 is SEHNR, CDR2 FQNEAQ (reference sequence). The sequence was collected from a young man in good health. The sequencing input was naive CD8+ T cells sorted from blood. This chain connects TRBV7-9 to TRBJ2-3; TRBD2 matches 10 bases. DNA of the CDR3: TGTGCCAGCAGCCCCCTCCCCGGGACTAGCGGCACAGATACGCAGTATTTT. It specifies CASSPLPGTSGTDTQYF.